This T cell receptor beta chain was profiled in a study of cytomegalovirus exposure and HLA in healthy donors. Regarding the study as a whole: V- and J-gene trimming of TCR beta was linked (in a later analysis) to a missense DCLRE1C variant.

At the time of sampling, donors were nominally healthy, though unrecorded immune exposures were likely. Regarding this clone: Its antigen remains unidentified.

Researchers ran the PCR with 60 Vbeta and 13 Jbeta primers. Profiling relied on immunoSEQ multiplex PCR, and the TCRdb table lists in-frame clones only, not all of them. Among fewer than 200,000 clones listed, over 75% were seen once. Material for sequencing was PBMCs. The TCR was taken from a human donor in good health.

The CDR3 nucleotides are TGCACCAGCAGCCCCTCCTCCATCGGGCTAGCGGGGGGGCGTGAGCAGTTCTTC. Translation gives CTSSPSSIGLAGGREQFF. This sequence joins TRBV1 and TRBJ2-1; TRBD2 reflects the table's D call only, with no check against the DNA. TRBV1 is a known pseudogene. The CDR3 runs 18 residues.